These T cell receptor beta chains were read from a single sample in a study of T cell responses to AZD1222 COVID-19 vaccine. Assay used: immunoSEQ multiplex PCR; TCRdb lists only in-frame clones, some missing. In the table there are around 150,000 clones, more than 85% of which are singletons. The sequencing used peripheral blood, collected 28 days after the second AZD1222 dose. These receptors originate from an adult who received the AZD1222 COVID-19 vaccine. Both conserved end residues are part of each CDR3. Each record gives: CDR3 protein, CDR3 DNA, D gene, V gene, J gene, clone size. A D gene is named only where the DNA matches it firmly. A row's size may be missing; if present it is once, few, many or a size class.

CDR3aa: CASSLGPGANYGYTF
CDR3nt: TGTGCCAGCAGCTTGGGACCGGGCGCGAACTATGGCTACACCTTC
d_gene: -
v_gene: TRBV5-6
j_gene: TRBJ1-2
abundance: -

CDR3aa: CAISDSVEAYNEQFF
CDR3nt: TGTGCCATCAGTGATAGCGTGGAGGCCTACAATGAGCAGTTCTTC
d_gene: -
v_gene: TRBV10-3
j_gene: TRBJ2-1
abundance: -

CDR3aa: CASRTGTGAGYGYTF
CDR3nt: TGTGCCAGCAGGACCGGGACAGGAGCTGGATATGGCTACACCTTC
d_gene: TRBD1
v_gene: TRBV2
j_gene: TRBJ1-2
abundance: -

CDR3aa: CASSCGPQDNSNQPQHF
CDR3nt: TGTGCCAGCAGCTGTGGGCCCCAGGACAATAGCAATCAGCCCCAGCATTTT
d_gene: -
v_gene: TRBV21-1
j_gene: TRBJ1-5
abundance: -

CDR3aa: CASVGTGRQPQHF
CDR3nt: TGTGCCAGCGTGGGGACAGGGCGTCAGCCCCAGCATTTT
d_gene: TRBD1
v_gene: TRBV19
j_gene: TRBJ1-5
abundance: -

CDR3aa: CASSLPGYGTSGRSTDTQYF
CDR3nt: TGTGCCAGCAGTTTACCAGGGTACGGGACTAGCGGGAGAAGCACAGATACGCAGTATTTT
d_gene: TRBD2
v_gene: TRBV27
j_gene: TRBJ2-3
abundance: once

CDR3aa: CASSPSLTGPHLGYGYTF
CDR3nt: TGTGCCAGCAGCCCATCGTTGACAGGCCCACATTTGGGTTATGGCTACACCTTC
d_gene: -
v_gene: TRBV13
j_gene: TRBJ1-2
abundance: -

CDR3aa: CASTLAGADTQYF
CDR3nt: TGCGCCAGCACCCTAGCGGGAGCAGATACGCAGTATTTT
d_gene: TRBD2
v_gene: TRBV10-1
j_gene: TRBJ2-3
abundance: -

CDR3aa: CAISDPESSNNEQFF
CDR3nt: TGTGCCATCAGTGACCCGGAGAGTTCTAACAATGAGCAGTTCTTC
d_gene: -
v_gene: TRBV10-3
j_gene: TRBJ2-1
abundance: -

CDR3aa: CASGLVGDTEAFF
CDR3nt: TGTGCTAGTGGTTTGGTTGGAGACACTGAAGCTTTCTTT
d_gene: -
v_gene: TRBV12-5
j_gene: TRBJ1-1
abundance: -

CDR3aa: CASSLGHYQPQHF
CDR3nt: TGTGCCAGCAGCTTGGGACACTATCAGCCCCAGCATTTT
d_gene: -
v_gene: TRBV11-2
j_gene: TRBJ1-5
abundance: -

CDR3aa: CASSPGSGQGPYEQYF
CDR3nt: TGCGCCAGCAGCCCGGGGTCGGGTCAGGGACCCTACGAGCAGTACTTC
d_gene: -
v_gene: TRBV5-1
j_gene: TRBJ2-7
abundance: -

CDR3aa: CASSLKGTGLLNYGYTF
CDR3nt: TGTGCCAGCAGTTTAAAAGGGACGGGCCTTCTTAACTATGGCTACACCTTC
d_gene: -
v_gene: TRBV28
j_gene: TRBJ1-2
abundance: -

CDR3aa: CASSRGPNEKLFF
CDR3nt: TGTGCCAGCAGCCGCGGTCCGAATGAAAAACTGTTTTTT
d_gene: -
v_gene: TRBV7-3
j_gene: TRBJ1-4
abundance: -

CDR3aa: CASSLGASAYEQYF
CDR3nt: TGTGCCAGCAGCTTGGGGGCCAGTGCCTACGAGCAGTACTTC
d_gene: -
v_gene: TRBV7-2
j_gene: TRBJ2-7
abundance: -

CDR3aa: CASSLGFYEQYF
CDR3nt: TGCGCCAGCAGCTTGGGGTTCTACGAGCAGTACTTC
d_gene: -
v_gene: TRBV5-1
j_gene: TRBJ2-7
abundance: once

CDR3aa: CASTAESSGNTIYF
CDR3nt: TGTGCCAGCACCGCAGAGAGCTCTGGAAACACCATATATTTT
d_gene: -
v_gene: TRBV21-1
j_gene: TRBJ1-3
abundance: -

CDR3aa: CASSSTVNTEAFF
CDR3nt: TGTGCCAGCAGCTCGACAGTGAACACTGAAGCTTTCTTT
d_gene: -
v_gene: TRBV11-2
j_gene: TRBJ1-1
abundance: -

CDR3aa: CASSLASGNEQYF
CDR3nt: TGTGCCAGCAGCTTAGCTTCGGGGAACGAGCAGTACTTC
d_gene: -
v_gene: TRBV7-2
j_gene: TRBJ2-7
abundance: -

CDR3aa: CASSRGRGYEQYF
CDR3nt: TGTGCCAGCAGCAGGGGGCGCGGGTACGAGCAGTACTTC
d_gene: TRBD1
v_gene: TRBV3-1/TRBV3-2
j_gene: TRBJ2-7
abundance: few

CDR3aa: CASSHPERFGYGYTF
CDR3nt: TGTGCCAGCAGCCACCCCGAGCGCTTCGGCTATGGCTACACCTTC
d_gene: -
v_gene: TRBV7-2
j_gene: TRBJ1-2
abundance: -

CDR3aa: CASSQPLGIYSPLHF
CDR3nt: TGTGCCAGCAGCCAACCCCTCGGTATATATTCACCCCTCCACTTT
d_gene: -
v_gene: TRBV3-1/TRBV3-2
j_gene: TRBJ1-6
abundance: -

CDR3aa: CASRGRSYEQYF
CDR3nt: TGTGCCAGCAGGGGCAGGTCCTACGAGCAGTACTTC
d_gene: -
v_gene: TRBV27
j_gene: TRBJ2-7
abundance: -

CDR3aa: CASSPRQSNQPQHF
CDR3nt: TGTGCCAGCAGTCCCCGACAGTCTAATCAGCCCCAGCATTTT
d_gene: -
v_gene: TRBV6-5
j_gene: TRBJ1-5
abundance: -

CDR3aa: CASSYSSGTAYEQYF
CDR3nt: TGTGCCAGCAGTTACTCTAGCGGGACCGCGTACGAGCAGTACTTC
d_gene: TRBD2
v_gene: TRBV6-5
j_gene: TRBJ2-7
abundance: -

CDR3aa: CASSLEGGRFDRHTEAFF
CDR3nt: TGCGCCAGCAGCTTGGAAGGGGGGCGGTTTGATAGGCACACTGAAGCTTTCTTT
d_gene: -
v_gene: TRBV5-1
j_gene: TRBJ1-1
abundance: -

CDR3aa: CASSLEVGRWTEAFF
CDR3nt: TGCGCCAGCAGCTTGGAGGTGGGGCGATGGACTGAAGCTTTCTTT
d_gene: -
v_gene: TRBV5-1
j_gene: TRBJ1-1
abundance: -

CDR3aa: CAISERLAGGIDEQFF
CDR3nt: TGTGCCATCAGTGAGCGACTAGCGGGAGGGATCGATGAGCAGTTCTTC
d_gene: TRBD2
v_gene: TRBV10-3
j_gene: TRBJ2-1
abundance: -

CDR3aa: CASSSSVGLTDTQYF
CDR3nt: -
d_gene: -
v_gene: TRBV28
j_gene: TRBJ2-3
abundance: -

CDR3aa: CASSIGANTGELFF
CDR3nt: TGTGCCAGTAGTATTGGGGCGAACACCGGGGAGCTGTTTTTT
d_gene: -
v_gene: TRBV19
j_gene: TRBJ2-2
abundance: -

CDR3aa: CASSLSDEQYF
CDR3nt: TGTGCCAGCAGCTTGAGCGACGAGCAGTACTTC
d_gene: -
v_gene: TRBV11-2
j_gene: TRBJ2-7
abundance: -

CDR3aa: CAWSHRGELFF
CDR3nt: TGTGCCTGGAGTCATCGCGGGGAGCTGTTTTTT
d_gene: -
v_gene: TRBV30
j_gene: TRBJ2-2
abundance: -

CDR3aa: CASSLTRASYEQYF
CDR3nt: TGTGCCAGCAGTTTGACCCGGGCCTCCTACGAGCAGTACTTC
d_gene: -
v_gene: TRBV28
j_gene: TRBJ2-7
abundance: -

CDR3aa: CASSVDPRQDSPLHF
CDR3nt: TGTGCCAGCAGCGTAGATCCCCGGCAGGATTCACCCCTCCACTTT
d_gene: -
v_gene: TRBV9
j_gene: TRBJ1-6
abundance: -

CDR3aa: CASSLWTGPSGNTIYF
CDR3nt: TGTGCCAGCAGTCTTTGGACAGGTCCCTCTGGAAACACCATATATTTT
d_gene: TRBD1
v_gene: TRBV28
j_gene: TRBJ1-3
abundance: -

CDR3aa: CASDGWAPTNYGYTF
CDR3nt: TGTGCCAGCGACGGATGGGCTCCAACTAACTATGGCTACACCTTC
d_gene: -
v_gene: TRBV2
j_gene: TRBJ1-2
abundance: -

CDR3aa: CASSLDSGQGVPYEQYF
CDR3nt: TGTGCCAGCAGCTTAGATTCCGGGCAGGGGGTGCCCTACGAGCAGTACTTC
d_gene: TRBD1
v_gene: TRBV11-2
j_gene: TRBJ2-7
abundance: -

CDR3aa: CASSSQEFHSPLHF
CDR3nt: TGTGCCAGCAGCTCGCAAGAATTTCATTCACCCCTCCACTTT
d_gene: -
v_gene: TRBV7-9
j_gene: TRBJ1-6
abundance: -

CDR3aa: CASSSPSGRSSHEQFF
CDR3nt: TGTGCCAGCAGTTCCCCAAGCGGGAGATCGTCTCATGAGCAGTTCTTC
d_gene: TRBD2
v_gene: TRBV27
j_gene: TRBJ2-1
abundance: once

CDR3aa: CASSRTTLSGRDTQYF
CDR3nt: TGTGCCAGCAGCCGCACCACACTAAGCGGTCGAGATACGCAGTATTTT
d_gene: -
v_gene: TRBV3-1/TRBV3-2
j_gene: TRBJ2-3
abundance: -

CDR3aa: CASSPRQGNTEAFF
CDR3nt: TGTGCCAGCTCACCGCGACAGGGAAACACTGAAGCTTTCTTT
d_gene: TRBD1
v_gene: TRBV18
j_gene: TRBJ1-1
abundance: -

CDR3aa: CASSLDAGGHGYTF
CDR3nt: TGTGCCAGCAGTTTAGACGCGGGTGGTCATGGCTACACCTTC
d_gene: -
v_gene: TRBV28
j_gene: TRBJ1-2
abundance: -

CDR3aa: CASSRGQTYEQYF
CDR3nt: TGTGCCAGCAGTCGTGGACAGACCTACGAGCAGTACTTC
d_gene: -
v_gene: TRBV27
j_gene: TRBJ2-7
abundance: -

CDR3aa: CASSLGQSTEAFF
CDR3nt: TGTGCCAGCAGCTTGGGACAGTCCACTGAAGCTTTCTTT
d_gene: -
v_gene: TRBV5-4
j_gene: TRBJ1-1
abundance: -

CDR3aa: CAWSQGAMNTEAFF
CDR3nt: TGTGCCTGGAGTCAGGGTGCCATGAACACTGAAGCTTTCTTT
d_gene: -
v_gene: TRBV30
j_gene: TRBJ1-1
abundance: -

CDR3aa: CASSPRWGEDIQYF
CDR3nt: TGTGCCAGCAGCCCAAGATGGGGGGAGGACATTCAGTACTTC
d_gene: -
v_gene: TRBV7-2
j_gene: TRBJ2-4
abundance: -

CDR3aa: CASSRDRGRNYEQYF
CDR3nt: TGTGCCAGCAGTAGGGACAGGGGGCGTAACTACGAGCAGTACTTC
d_gene: TRBD1
v_gene: TRBV27
j_gene: TRBJ2-7
abundance: -

CDR3aa: CASSFPRFRPTLGLDTQYF
CDR3nt: TGTGCCAGCAGTTTCCCGCGTTTCAGACCTACCCTCGGGCTGGATACGCAGTATTTT
d_gene: -
v_gene: TRBV28
j_gene: TRBJ2-3
abundance: -

CDR3aa: CASSLVIRGNTEAFF
CDR3nt: TGTGCCAGCAGCTTAGTAATCCGGGGGAACACTGAAGCTTTCTTT
d_gene: -
v_gene: TRBV7-9
j_gene: TRBJ1-1
abundance: -

CDR3aa: CASSRDGTDVSFYGYTF
CDR3nt: TGTGCCAGCAGCCGAGACGGGACAGACGTCAGCTTCTATGGCTACACCTTC
d_gene: TRBD1
v_gene: TRBV3-1/TRBV3-2
j_gene: TRBJ1-2
abundance: -

CDR3aa: CASSVDWDLATNEKLFF
CDR3nt: TGTGCCAGCAGCGTAGACTGGGATCTAGCAACTAATGAAAAACTGTTTTTT
d_gene: -
v_gene: TRBV9
j_gene: TRBJ1-4
abundance: -

CDR3aa: CASSPRGGRNQPQHF
CDR3nt: TGTGCCAGCAGCCCCCGGGGCGGCCGCAATCAGCCCCAGCATTTT
d_gene: -
v_gene: TRBV3-1/TRBV3-2
j_gene: TRBJ1-5
abundance: -

CDR3aa: CASTLGEAFF
CDR3nt: TGTGCCAGCACCTTGGGGGAAGCTTTCTTT
d_gene: -
v_gene: TRBV7-9
j_gene: TRBJ1-1
abundance: -

CDR3aa: CAWMTGGGAGKLFF
CDR3nt: TGTGCCTGGATGACGGGAGGGGGCGCGGGAAAACTGTTTTTT
d_gene: TRBD1
v_gene: TRBV30
j_gene: TRBJ1-4
abundance: few

CDR3aa: CASSVAGYGYTF
CDR3nt: TGTGCCAGCAGCGTAGCGGGCTATGGCTACACCTTC
d_gene: -
v_gene: TRBV9
j_gene: TRBJ1-2
abundance: -

CDR3aa: CASSSGTATYSGNTIYF
CDR3nt: TGTGCCAGTTCCTCCGGGACAGCGACATACTCTGGAAACACCATATATTTT
d_gene: TRBD1
v_gene: TRBV30
j_gene: TRBJ1-3
abundance: -

CDR3aa: CASSLLGQGNQPQHF
CDR3nt: TGTGCCAGCAGCCTGCTCGGACAGGGCAATCAGCCCCAGCATTTT
d_gene: TRBD1
v_gene: TRBV27
j_gene: TRBJ1-5
abundance: -

CDR3aa: CASSFDSGDLYEQYF
CDR3nt: TGTGCCAGCAGTTTCGATAGCGGGGACCTCTACGAGCAGTACTTC
d_gene: TRBD2
v_gene: TRBV27
j_gene: TRBJ2-7
abundance: once

CDR3aa: CASSRKAGREAFF
CDR3nt: TGTGCCAGCAGCCGAAAGGCAGGGCGTGAAGCTTTCTTT
d_gene: -
v_gene: TRBV11-3
j_gene: TRBJ1-1
abundance: -

CDR3aa: CASSLGQPYSGNTIYF
CDR3nt: TGTGCCAGCAGCTTGGGGCAACCTTACTCTGGAAACACCATATATTTT
d_gene: -
v_gene: TRBV7-6
j_gene: TRBJ1-3
abundance: -